One sample yielded the 31 T cell receptor beta chains listed below, sequenced in a study of regulatory T cells in long-lasting Graves disease. HTBI primers from iRepertoire and Arm-PCR of CDR3 regions yielded the TCR beta libraries. TCRdb re-derived calls from the multiplex PCR reads in MiXCR, one entry per CDR3 protein. The sample yields a few hundred thousand distinct CDR3 sequences, over 9.5% seen once. The time point denotes: newly diagnosed GD, antithyroid drugs for less than 3 months. Extracted RNA from PBMCs served as the source of the TCR library. The same sample was also used in a study of T cells in Graves' hyperthyroidism and ophthalmopathy.

The sequencing used peripheral blood mononuclear cells (PBMCs), collected at new diagnosis, from a patient treated with antithyroid drugs. The receptors were sampled from a woman aged 18-35 years with Graves disease.

The rearrangement joins TRBV5-4 to TRBJ2-4; D unclear. CDR3 length equals 14 residues. The germline V gene encodes CDR1 SGHNT and CDR2 YYREEE (reference sequence). Deletions cut 0 bases from V and 7 bases from J, with 11 bases between. The CDR3 DNA sequence: TGTGCCAGCAGCTTGGGCCTCAGCGAGAACATTCAGTACTTC. Amino acid sequence: CASSLGLSENIQYF.

This clonotype was observed many times. The chain is built from TRBV10-3 and TRBJ2-7; D remains unclear. The V end was cut by 3 bases, the J end by 3 bases, with 24 bases between. Germline CDR1 reads ENHRY; CDR2 reads SYGVKD. The CDR3 has 18 amino acids. The CDR3 coding sequence is TGTGCCATCAGTGACCTAAACCCCCCTAGTCTCGGACGCTACGAGCAGTACTTC. It yields the protein CAISDLNPPSLGRYEQYF.

V and J are TRBV19 and TRBJ1-1; D not resolved. Trimming cost V 2 bases and J 3 bases, with 7 bases left between them. From germline, CDR1 is LNHDA and CDR2 SQIVND (reference sequence). The CDR3 consists of 13 residues. The CDR3 is CASSITSYTEAFF. CDR3 DNA: TGTGCCAGTAGTATAACCAGCTACACTGAAGCTTTCTTT. The full variable domain, in which reference TRBV19 and TRBJ1-1 provide the parts outside the CDR3, is DGGITQSPKYLFRKEGQNVTLSCEQNLNHDAMYWYRQDPGQGLRLIYYSQIVNDFQKGDIAEGYSVSREKKESFPLTVTSAQKNPTAFYLCASSITSYTEAFFGQGTRLTVV.

This clonotype appeared many times. The chain joins TRBV10-3 to TRBJ2-7; 10 bases align to TRBD1. The ends lost 9 bases at V and 3 bases at J; junction bases unmatched: 11. CDR3 length: 15 residues. The germline CDR1 and CDR2 sequences are ENHRY and SYGVKD. CDR3 region: CAIRRRDRGYYEQYF. The CDR3 DNA reads TGTGCCATAAGGCGCCGGGACAGGGGATACTACGAGCAGTACTTC.

This clonotype has ten or more counts. The CDR3 nucleotides are TGTGCCAGCTCACCACCGACAGTGATCACTGGCTACACCTTC. Its protein is CASSPPTVITGYTF. The rearrangement joins TRBV18 to TRBJ1-2; tentative D call: TRBD1 (5 bases). CDR1 and CDR2 from the germline V gene are KGHSH and LQKENI. Between the trimmed V and J ends, which lost 0 bases and 7 bases, there was a span of 12 bases. There are 14 residues in the CDR3.

The genes are TRBV20-1 and TRBJ1-3; D call uncertain. Germline assignment: CDR1 DFQATT and CDR2 SNEGSKA (reference sequence). The CDR3 runs to 13 residues. V gave up 3 bases and J gave up 0 bases, with 6 bases separating them. The CDR3 nucleotides read TGCAGTGCTAGGGTTTTCTCTGGAAACACCATATATTTT. This sequence encodes CSARVFSGNTIYF.

This clonotype was detected many times. The chain has TRBV7-9 and TRBJ2-5; TRBD1 matches 8 bases. CDR3 length equals 17 residues. The ends lost 3 bases at V and 5 bases at J; junction bases unmatched: 14. The germline gives CDR1 SEHNR, CDR2 FQNEAQ (reference sequence). The CDR3 bases are TGTGCCAGCAGCTTCCCCAGAGACGGACAGGGCGGGGAGACCCAGTACTTC. The encoded protein is CASSFPRDGQGGETQYF.

The rearrangement uses TRBV10-3 and TRBJ2-1; D not resolved. Germline V gives CDR1 ENHRY, CDR2 SYGVKD. V lost 10 bases, J lost 5 bases, and 18 bases lay in between. The CDR3 consists of 14 residues. The CDR3 DNA sequence: TGTGCCACCATCGGCCACCATAAGAACAATGAGCAGTTCTTC. It codes for CATIGHHKNNEQFF.

This clonotype came up many times. The chain joins TRBV2 to TRBJ2-7; a possible D gene is TRBD1 (5 bases). This CDR3 comprises 14 residues. Trimming pared 6 bases from V and 3 bases from J, leaving 15 bases between. Per the germline V gene, CDR1 is SNHLY and CDR2 is FYNNEI. Here the CDR3 reads CASSPDTSLYEQYV. CDR3 coding DNA: TGTGCCAGCAGCCCGGACACATCCCTCTACGAGCAGTACGTC.

The gene calls are TRBV7-9 and TRBJ2-5; TRBD2 might be the D (7 bases). The CDR3 runs to 14 residues. Trimming pared 6 bases from V and 5 bases from J, leaving 16 bases between. CDR1 and CDR2 (germline): SEHNR, FQNEAQ (reference sequence). The CDR3 sequence is CASRVGGRTETQYF. The CDR3 DNA reads as TGTGCCAGCAGGGTCGGGGGGCGAACTGAGACCCAGTACTTC.

This chain connects TRBV4-1 to TRBJ2-3; 10 bases align to TRBD1. The germline CDR1 and CDR2 sequences are MGHRA and YSYEKL. The junction had 4 bases not matched to a gene; V was cut back by 0 bases and J by 4 bases. The CDR3 is 16 residues long. The CDR3 protein is CASSQDVGQGADTQYF. The CDR3 nucleotides are TGCGCCAGCAGCCAAGATGTAGGACAGGGGGCAGATACGCAGTATTTT.

This clonotype was detected only a few times. The V and J genes are TRBV20-1 and TRBJ2-3; D may be TRBD2 (6 bases). The CDR3 totals 14 residues. Germline loops: CDR1 DFQATT, CDR2 SNEGSKA (reference sequence). With 6 bases removed from V and 7 bases from J, the gap between germline ends came to 20 bases. The DNA of the CDR3 is TGCAGTGCCAACCCGGGCGGGGACGTTAATACGCAGTATTTT. Translation: CSANPGGDVNTQYF.

The V call is TRBV10-3, the J call TRBJ2-5; TRBD2 matches at 9 bases. Germline V gene data show CDR1 as ENHRY and CDR2 as SYGVKD. The trim removed 3 bases at V and 3 bases at J, leaving 5 bases unmatched. The CDR3 totals 15 residues. The CDR3 region has the DNA TGTGCCATCAGTGATGCGGCGGGGGGGAAAGAGACCCAGTACTTC. It codes for CAISDAAGGKETQYF.

To note about this clonotype: A much larger clone sits a single nucleotide away, making a read error possible. This chain connects TRBV6-1 to TRBJ2-1; 7 positions match TRBD2. Germline values: CDR1 MNHNS, CDR2 SASEGT. Germline trimming cut 11 bases from V and 1 base from J; bases unmatched to any gene: 11. The CDR3 length is 15 residues. CDR3 in amino acids: CAGGTGGRSYNEQFF. The CDR3 nucleotides are TGTGCCGGCGGTACGGGGGGTAGGTCCTACAATGAGCAGTTCTTC.

Points on this clonotype: Since a much larger clone is just one base distant, this may be a read error. The genes are TRBV20-1 and TRBJ2-7; TRBD2 agrees at 9 bases. The germline CDR1 and CDR2 sequences are DFQATT and SNEGSKA (reference sequence). This CDR3 has 15 amino acids. Trimming removed 0 bases from V and 5 bases from J; junction bases left unmatched: 8. Here the CDR3 reads CSARDATSGYHEQYF. The CDR3, as DNA: TGCAGTGCTAGAGATGCGACTAGCGGTTATCACGAGCAGTACTTC.

This clonotype was observed at least ten times. Germline and junction disagree at one end, which may indicate a read error. The rearrangement uses TRBV11-1 and TRBJ2-1; D remains ambiguous. The germline V gene has CDR1 SGHAT and CDR2 FQDESV (reference sequence). The CDR3 runs 12 residues. Here the CDR3 DNA reads TGTGCCAGCAGTTTAGAGTGGAATGAGCAGTTCTTC. This gives the protein CASSLEWNEQFF.

This clonotype occurred many times. V is TRBV11-1 and J is TRBJ1-1, with 7 positions matching TRBD1. Germline CDR1 is SGHAT and CDR2 is FQDESV (reference sequence). The CDR3 extends over 15 amino acids. The trim removed 5 bases at V and 1 base at J, leaving 7 bases unmatched. The chain's CDR3 is CASSTTGTANTEAFF. The DNA of the CDR3 is TGTGCCAGCAGCACGACAGGGACGGCGAACACTGAAGCTTTCTTT. Looking up the rest from reference TRBV11-1 and TRBJ1-1 gives the full variable domain: EAEVAQSPRYKITEKSQAVAFWCDPISGHATLYWYRQILGQGPELLVQFQDESVVDDSQLPKDRFSAERLKGVDSTLKIQPAELGDSAMYLCASSTTGTANTEAFFGQGTRLTVV.

In this sample, this clonotype turned up a few times. V and J are TRBV7-9 and TRBJ2-7, with a possible D match to TRBD1 (6 bases). V dropped 10 bases and J dropped 0 bases, with 19 bases sitting between them. Germline CDR1 SEHNR, CDR2 FQNEAQ (reference sequence). This CDR3 has 15 residues. The CDR3 bases are TGTGCCACCAACTCCCGTTCAGGGGTCTCCTACGAGCAGTACTTC. This encodes CATNSRSGVSYEQYF. The full variable domain, its missing parts supplied by reference TRBV7-9 and TRBJ2-7, is DTGVSQNPRHKITKRGQNVTFRCDPISEHNRLYWYRQTLGQGPEFLTYFQNEAQLEKSRLLSDRFSAERPKGSFSTLEIQRTEQGDSAMYLCATNSRSGVSYEQYFGPGTRLTVT.

In its sample, this clonotype was seen many times. The chain couples TRBV10-3 to TRBJ2-1; 8 bases line up with TRBD1. The CDR3 covers 16 residues. V was clipped by 5 bases and J by 12 bases; unmatched bases: 18. CDR1 is ENHRY and CDR2 is SYGVKD in the germline V gene. In nucleotides, the CDR3 is TGTGCCATCAGTATCAGGGGGCTTGACCTTGGGCAAGGGCAGTTCTTC. The encoded protein is CAISIRGLDLGQGQFF.

V and J are TRBV18 and TRBJ2-3; D is unclear. CDR3 length equals 13 residues. The V end was cut by 3 bases, the J end by 5 bases, with 9 bases between. Germline CDR1 and CDR2: KGHSH and LQKENI. The CDR3 DNA reads TGTGCCAGCTCACCGCCTTCGAGAGATACGCAGTATTTT. It is translated as CASSPPSRDTQYF.

This clonotype has at least ten counts. This chain joins TRBV2 and TRBJ1-2, with a weak D call TRBD1 (6 bases). CDR3 length: 13 residues. The V and J ends lost 10 bases and 1 base respectively, with 13 bases between them. Per germline, CDR1 SNHLY and CDR2 FYNNEI. The DNA for the CDR3 is TGTGCCATCCCCAGGGGCCTTAACTATGGCTACACCTTC. It codes for CAIPRGLNYGYTF.

The gene calls are TRBV6-2 or TRBV6-3 and TRBJ2-7, with D possibly being TRBD2 (6 bases). CDR3 length equals 14 residues. Germline-derived CDR1 and CDR2 are MNHEY and SVGEGT. V was shortened by 6 bases and J by 0 bases, with 12 bases between the two germline ends. The CDR3 bases are TGTGCCAGCAGCCGGGACTTGTTCTCCTACGAGCAGTACTTC. Its protein is CASSRDLFSYEQYF.

Remarks on this clonotype: This may be a read error, as it is one base from a much larger clone. The chain employs TRBV10-3 and TRBJ2-1; TRBD2 matches 11 bases. The CDR3 has 17 residues. V lost 7 bases, J lost 7 bases, and 15 bases stayed unmatched. CDR1 ENHRY and CDR2 SYGVKD come from the germline V gene. CDR3 bases: TGTGCCATCAAAAACCCCTTGGCTAGCGGGGGGTATAATGAGCAGTTCTTC. It specifies CAIKNPLASGGYNEQFF.

This clonotype was found many times. The rearrangement links TRBV6-5 to TRBJ1-2; D might be TRBD1 (5 bases). V was cut by 1 base and J by 14 bases, with 32 bases left in between. CDR3 length equals 18 residues. From germline, CDR1 is MNHEY and CDR2 SVGAGI. CDR3 residues: CASSYFLPGTAGSMARTF. Written as DNA, the CDR3 is TGTGCCAGCAGTTACTTCCTTCCAGGGACCGCAGGGTCTATGGCTAGGACCTTC.

This clonotype has ten or more counts. The V call is TRBV7-2, the J call TRBJ1-6; 7 bases are shared with TRBD1. V lost 5 bases, J lost 11 bases, and 15 bases stayed unmatched. The germline V gene has CDR1 SGHTA and CDR2 FQGNSA. This CDR3 has 16 amino acids. The CDR3 nucleotides read TGTGCCAGCAGCCTAAACAGGGACAGTCTCAAGCCACCCCTCCACTTT. Translated, it gives CASSLNRDSLKPPLHF.

Ten or more counts support this clonotype. This chain links TRBV12-3 or TRBV12-4 with TRBJ1-4; weak D call: TRBD1 (5 bases). The ends were cut back, 5 bases at V and 6 bases at J, with 16 bases in the middle. The CDR3 is made up of 15 amino acids. The CDR3, as DNA: TGTGCCAGCAGTCTTACAGGACTAAGCTATGAAAAACTGTTTTTT. The encoded protein is CASSLTGLSYEKLFF.

This clonotype was counted many times. The genes are TRBV20-1 and TRBJ1-1, with D tentatively TRBD1 (6 bases). The CDR3 has 14 amino acids. V was cut by 4 bases and J by 6 bases, with 18 bases left in between. In germline, CDR1 is DFQATT, CDR2 SNEGSKA (reference sequence). This CDR3 is CSANREGGGSEAFF. The CDR3 DNA follows: TGCAGTGCTAACCGTGAGGGGGGTGGGTCTGAAGCTTTCTTT.

In its sample, this clonotype was seen a few times. The chain has TRBV6-2 or TRBV6-3 and TRBJ2-6, with no clear D. The length of the CDR3 is 15 residues. Looked up from germline, CDR1 is MNHEY and CDR2 is SVGEGT. The germline V and J ends were trimmed by 4 bases and 1 base, with 8 bases remaining between them. CDR3 coding DNA: TGTGCCAGCAGTTCATACAGTTCTGGGGCCAACGTCCTGACTTTC. As protein: CASSSYSSGANVLTF.

This clonotype was observed at least ten times. V gene TRBV20-1 combines with J gene TRBJ2-1; 12 bases agree with TRBD2. V dropped 0 bases and J dropped 7; count of bases not matched to a gene: 1. CDR3 size: 14 residues. Germline CDR1 and CDR2: DFQATT and SNEGSKA (reference sequence). CDR3 bases: TGCAGTGCTAGAGATCTAGCGGGAGGGAATGAGCAGTTCTTC. Translated: CSARDLAGGNEQFF.

This clonotype has ten or more counts. The chain joins TRBV7-3 to TRBJ2-1; D gene uncertain. V dropped 5 bases and J dropped 0 bases, with 8 bases sitting between them. The CDR3 sequence is 14 residues long. CDR1 is SGHTA, CDR2 FQGTGA, per germline. CDR3 sequence: CASSTRGSYNEQFF. CDR3 nucleotide sequence: TGTGCCAGCAGCACTCGTGGCTCCTACAATGAGCAGTTCTTC.

This clonotype came up many times. The chain uses TRBV24-1 and TRBJ2-1; 7 nucleotides align to TRBD1. The CDR3 is made up of 16 amino acids. With 2 bases clipped from V and 5 bases from J, the junction kept 8 bases outside the gene matches. The V gene's germline CDR1 is KGHDR and CDR2 SFDVKD. The DNA for the CDR3 is TGTGCCACCAGTGATTCCCGGACAGGTCTTAACAATGAGCAGTTCTTC. This gives the protein CATSDSRTGLNNEQFF.